This T cell receptor beta chain was obtained from a study of blood T cell repertoires in COVID-19. Background on the study: Acute and convalescent COVID-19 specimens originated in the United States, Italy and Spain. In each case, the material was cDNA or gDNA derived from T cells, B-cell-depleted T cells, or PBMCs.

The CDR3 is 13 residues long. Per the germline V gene, CDR1 is KGHSH and CDR2 is LQKENI. V dropped 1 base and J dropped 5 bases, with 6 bases sitting between them. As processed by the authors: From reference gene primer amplification, estimates of nucleated cell counts were derived. The data were produced by immunoSEQ multiplex PCR, yet TCRdb's version contains in-frame clones alone and is incomplete. That table supplies the V and J calls and clone size; D and trimming were determined from the DNA. Of tens of thousands of clones in the sample, approximately 80% were seen once. Sequenced input: peripheral blood. The chain carries TRBV18 and TRBJ1-5; D unclear. This receptor was identified in a woman aged 55-75 years with acute or convalescent COVID-19. This CDR3 reads CASSPHLDQPQHF. CDR3 sequence (DNA): TGTGCCAGCTCACCACATCTCGATCAGCCCCAGCATTTT.